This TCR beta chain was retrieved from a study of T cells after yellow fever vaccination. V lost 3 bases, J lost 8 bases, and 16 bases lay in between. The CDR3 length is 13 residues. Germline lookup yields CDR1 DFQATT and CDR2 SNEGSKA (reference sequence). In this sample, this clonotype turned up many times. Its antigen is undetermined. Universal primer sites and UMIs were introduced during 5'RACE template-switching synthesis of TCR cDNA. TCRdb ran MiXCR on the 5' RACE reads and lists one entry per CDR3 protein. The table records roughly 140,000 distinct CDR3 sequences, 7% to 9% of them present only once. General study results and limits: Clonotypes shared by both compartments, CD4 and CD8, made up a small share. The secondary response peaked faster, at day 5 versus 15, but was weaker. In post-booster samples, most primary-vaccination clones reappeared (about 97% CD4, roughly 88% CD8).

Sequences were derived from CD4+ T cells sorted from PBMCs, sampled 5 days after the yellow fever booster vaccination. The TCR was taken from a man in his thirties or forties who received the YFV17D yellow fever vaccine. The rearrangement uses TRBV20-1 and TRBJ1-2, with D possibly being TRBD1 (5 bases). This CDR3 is CSARGDPGGGYTF. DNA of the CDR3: TGCAGTGCTAGGGGGGACCCAGGCGGAGGCTACACCTTC.